The 10 T cell receptor beta chains in this list originate from one sample, sequenced in a study of T cell responses to AZD1222 COVID-19 vaccine. TCRdb's table, derived via immunoSEQ multiplex PCR, lists solely in-frame clones and lacks some. Of around 180,000 clones detected, 70% to 90% appear once; the ten largest clones hold roughly 0.49%. The sample was peripheral blood, taken on day 0 of AZD1222 vaccination. The receptors were sampled from an adult in good health.

This rearrangement joins TRBV28 to TRBJ1-6; TRBD1 is a possible D gene (5 bases). Germline V gene sequence: CDR1 MDHEN, CDR2 SYDVKM. Trimming took off 3 bases at V and 9 bases at J, with 18 bases between the two ends. The length of the CDR3 is 16 residues. CDR3 region: CASSFRIGGGTSPLHF. As DNA, the CDR3 is TGTGCCAGCAGTTTTCGGATCGGGGGGGGAACTTCACCCCTCCACTTT.

This sequence joins TRBV4-3 and TRBJ2-5; D unclear. CDR3 size: 16 residues. From germline, CDR1 is LGHNA and CDR2 YSLEER. V was pared by 5 bases and J by 5 bases, with 21 bases between. CDR3 amino acids: CASSERLTKGWETQYF. The CDR3 DNA sequence: TGCGCCAGCAGCGAACGACTTACGAAAGGGTGGGAGACCCAGTACTTC.

The chain carries TRBV27 and TRBJ2-5; weak D call: TRBD2 (5 bases). Germline lookup yields CDR1 MNHEY and CDR2 SMNVEV (reference sequence). The CDR3 is 16 amino acids. Trimming removed 1 base at V and 1 base at J, with 13 bases between. CDR3 sequence (DNA): TGTGCCAGCAGTTTATATGCGGGCGCTGTCCAAGAGACCCAGTACTTC. Protein: CASSLYAGAVQETQYF.

The chain uses TRBV5-8 and TRBJ1-5; 8 bases are a match to TRBD1. J was trimmed by 3 bases and V by 3 bases; bases with no gene match: 8. The CDR3 loop spans 16 amino acids. Germline loops: CDR1 SGHTS, CDR2 YDEGEE. The CDR3 loop is CASSYRTGGTNQPQHF. The CDR3 coding sequence is TGTGCCAGCAGCTACCGAACAGGGGGGACCAATCAGCCCCAGCATTTT.

The V call is TRBV29-1, the J call TRBJ1-6, with no clear D. The V gene's germline CDR1 is SQVTM and CDR2 ANQGSEA. The V and J ends lost 6 bases and 8 bases respectively, with 14 bases between them. The CDR3 is made up of 13 amino acids. CDR3 bases: TGCAGCGTGACGGACGGGGTATATTCACCCCTCCACTTT. It codes for CSVTDGVYSPLHF. Together with reference TRBV29-1 and TRBJ1-6, the CDR3 gives the full variable domain: SAVISQKPSRDICQRGTSLTIQCQVDSQVTMMFWYRQQPGQSLTLIATANQGSEATYESGFVIDKFPISRPNLTFSTLTVSNMSPEDSSIYLCSVTDGVYSPLHFGNGTRLTVT.

The genes are TRBV27 and TRBJ2-1, with D perhaps matching TRBD1 (6 bases). This CDR3 region has 14 residues. Germline V lookup: CDR1 MNHEY, CDR2 SMNVEV (reference sequence). V was cut by 4 bases and J by 7 bases, with 14 bases left in between. The CDR3 DNA reads TGTGCCAGCAGTTACGAGGACAGCTTAAATGAGCAGTTCTTC. It is translated as CASSYEDSLNEQFF.

The chain combines TRBV7-9 with TRBJ2-1, with D possibly being TRBD1 (5 bases). The CDR3 is 14 amino acids. CDR1 SEHNR and CDR2 FQNEAQ come from the germline V gene (reference sequence). Trimming left V 2 bases short and J 6 bases short, with 11 bases between. CDR3 amino acids: CASSLRQSGNEQFF. CDR3 DNA sequence: TGTGCCAGCAGCTTAAGACAGTCGGGCAATGAGCAGTTCTTC.

The rearrangement uses TRBV29-1 and TRBJ2-7, with D possibly matching TRBD2 (5 bases). CDR3 length: 13 residues. From germline, CDR1 is SQVTM and CDR2 ANQGSEA. V was cut by 2 bases and J by 6 bases, with 14 bases left in between. Here the CDR3 DNA reads TGCAGCGTTGAAACCCGACTAACGGGCGAGCAGTACTTC. The encoded protein is CSVETRLTGEQYF.

The V and J genes are TRBV19 and TRBJ1-1; a possible D gene is TRBD1 (6 bases). V shed 10 bases and J shed 5 bases, with 11 bases lying between them. The germline gives CDR1 LNHDA, CDR2 SQIVND (reference sequence). The CDR3 loop spans 11 amino acids. The CDR3 DNA follows: TGTGCCATAAGGAGGGGGACTGAAGCTTTCTTT. Translated, it gives CAIRRGTEAFF.

The chain couples TRBV5-4 to TRBJ1-1, with TRBD1 identical over 7 bases. Germline V CDR1 and CDR2: SGHNT, YYREEE (reference sequence). The junction had 11 bases not matched to a gene; V was cut back by 7 bases and J by 2 bases. This CDR3 comprises 15 residues. CDR3 amino acids: CASSPGQRGNTEAFF. CDR3 DNA sequence: TGTGCCAGCTCCCCGGGACAGAGGGGTAACACTGAAGCTTTCTTT.